The following is a T cell receptor beta chain sequence with its context. The sample contains more than one DNA sequence encoding this CDR3. This entry belongs to a study of blood T cell repertoires in COVID-19. Study as a whole: Acute and convalescent COVID-19 specimens originated in the United States, Italy and Spain. In each case, the material was cDNA or gDNA derived from T cells, B-cell-depleted T cells, or PBMCs.

Between the trimmed V and J ends, which lost 1 base and 4 bases, there was a span of 10 bases. Germline-derived CDR1 and CDR2 are LGHDT and YNNKEL (reference sequence). This CDR3 spans 14 amino acids. This table comes from immunoSEQ multiplex PCR, and its TCRdb copy is limited to in-frame clones, with some not included. Of tens of thousands of clones listed, 89% were seen once; the top ten hold 4.9%. Sequenced input: peripheral blood. The genes are TRBV3-1 (or the pseudogene TRBV3-2) and TRBJ1-1; tentatively, D is TRBD1 (6 bases). The TCR was taken from a woman in her fifties or sixties with active COVID-19. The CDR3 nucleotides are TGTGCCAGCAGCCAAGGGGGGCGCGGCACTGAAGCTTTCTTT. This encodes CASSQGGRGTEAFF.